The clone carrying this T cell receptor (beta chain) appeared a few times. This sample is drawn from a study of control samples from healthy donors and cancer patients. Profiling relied on immunoSEQ multiplex PCR, and the TCRdb table lists in-frame clones only, not all of them. The sample lists roughly 120,000 clones, 93% occurring once. The sequence came from a man aged 25-45 years in good health. The sequenced sample was blood.

This chain's CDR3 is CASRDPIGYTF. The CDR3 DNA is TGTGCCAGCAGGGACCCAATAGGCTACACCTTC. The chain recombines TRBV6-6 with TRBJ1-2; D is unclear. CDR3 length: 11 residues. Trimming shortened V by 6 bases and J by 8 bases, and 10 bases separated the two germline ends. Per germline, CDR1 MNHNY and CDR2 SVGAGI (reference sequence).